This passage covers 12 T cell receptor beta chains from one sample sequenced in a study of regulatory T cells in long-lasting Graves disease. HTBI primers from iRepertoire and Arm-PCR of CDR3 regions yielded the TCR beta libraries. From the multiplex PCR reads, TCRdb called clonotypes with MiXCR, one entry per CDR3 protein. The sample lists about 470,000 distinct CDR3 sequences, roughly 21% occurring once. Time point indicated: persistent/refractory GD, antithyroid drugs over 5 years with positive TRAb. Researchers made the TCR library from RNA that was extracted from PBMCs. The material sequenced was peripheral blood mononuclear cells (PBMCs), taken when the disease was refractory, from a patient treated with antithyroid drugs. The receptors come from a female donor with Graves disease.

This clonotype was found many times. This chain links TRBV12-3 or TRBV12-4 with TRBJ2-5; D gene unclear. This CDR3 comprises 13 residues. The V end lost 5 bases, the J end lost 1 base, and 8 bases lay between the germline ends. CDR3 sequence reads: CASSPDIQETQYF. The CDR3 nucleotides read TGTGCCAGCAGTCCTGACATCCAAGAGACCCAGTACTTC.

This clonotype was observed a handful of times. The rearrangement uses TRBV6-1 and TRBJ1-5; D is ambiguous. V was shortened by 7 bases and J by 2 bases, with 12 bases between the two germline ends. The length of the CDR3 is 14 residues. CDR1 is MNHNS, CDR2 SASEGT, per germline. The CDR3 coding sequence is TGTGCCAGCACCCAAGGTTGGGGCAATCAGCCCCAGCATTTT. Translating it yields CASTQGWGNQPQHF.

This clonotype showed up just once. The J gene is TRBJ2-7, the V gene TRBV20-1, with TRBD2 matching 7 bases. The CDR3 loop spans 15 amino acids. Germline CDR1 reads DFQATT; CDR2 reads SNEGSKA (reference sequence). V lost 1 base, J lost 5 bases, and 11 bases stayed unmatched. The DNA for the CDR3 is TGCAGTGCTAGAGTCGCGGGGGACCCTCTCCACGAGCAGTACTTC. It encodes CSARVAGDPLHEQYF.

This clonotype was found many times. The CDR3 reads CATKRAANTEAFF. In nucleotides, the CDR3 is TGTGCCACCAAAAGGGCGGCGAACACTGAAGCTTTCTTT. The gene calls are TRBV15 and TRBJ1-1; D gene uncertain. Deletions cut 7 bases from V and 1 base from J, with 10 bases between. This CDR3 contains 13 residues. CDR1 and CDR2 from the germline V gene are LNHNV and YYDKDF (reference sequence).

This chain joins TRBV7-2 and TRBJ2-3; D is ambiguous. The CDR3 consists of 14 residues. The V gene lost 2 bases and the J gene lost 2 bases, with 8 bases spanning the gap. Germline V CDR1 and CDR2: SGHTA, FQGNSA. The CDR3 sequence: CASSLQVYTDTQYF. The CDR3 nucleotides are TGTGCCAGCAGCTTACAGGTTTACACAGATACGCAGTATTTT.

The chain employs TRBV6-2 or TRBV6-3 and TRBJ2-4; 8 bases match TRBD1. The CDR3 has 17 residues. Germline lookup yields CDR1 MNHEY and CDR2 SVGEGT. J was trimmed by 8 bases and V by 4 bases; bases with no gene match: 16. CDR3 sequence: CASSWTGWTGERDIQYF. For the CDR3, the DNA is TGTGCCAGCAGTTGGACAGGGTGGACTGGTGAAAGAGACATTCAGTACTTC.

This clonotype was seen only a few times. V gene TRBV9 combines with J gene TRBJ2-5, with TRBD2 matching over 9 bases. Germline V gene lookup returns CDR1 SGDLS and CDR2 YYNGEE. This CDR3 has 16 residues. V was pared by 0 bases and J by 1 base, with 4 bases of the junction left unmatched. The CDR3 spells CASSVVSGGPQETQYF. For the CDR3, the DNA is TGTGCCAGCAGCGTAGTGAGCGGGGGGCCCCAAGAGACCCAGTACTTC. The entire variable domain, with the rest obtained from reference TRBV9 and TRBJ2-5, is as follows: DSGVTQTPKHLITATGQRVTLRCSPRSGDLSVYWYQQSLDQGLQFLIQYYNGEERAKGNILERFSAQQFPDLHSELNLSSLELGDSALYFCASSVVSGGPQETQYFGPGTRLLVL.

This clonotype occurred many times. The gene calls are TRBV27 and TRBJ2-7; 14 bases line up with TRBD2. V shed 5 bases, J shed 6 bases, and the junction held 6 bases outside the gene matches. The CDR3 consists of 15 residues. Germline V gene sequence: CDR1 MNHEY, CDR2 SMNVEV (reference sequence). Here the CDR3 reads CASSPGLAGVIEQYF. Written as DNA, the CDR3 is TGTGCCAGCAGTCCGGGACTAGCGGGGGTTATCGAGCAGTACTTC.

This clonotype showed up many times. The rearrangement joins TRBV6-1 to TRBJ2-7, with D hard to call. In germline, CDR1 is MNHNS, CDR2 SASEGT. V lost 7 bases, J lost 4 bases, and 17 bases lay in between. The CDR3 contains 14 residues. For the CDR3, the DNA is TGTGCCAGCAATCGAATGGCCGAGGTGTACGAGCAGTACTTC. Translated, it gives CASNRMAEVYEQYF.

This clonotype was recorded many times. The chain combines TRBV20-1 with TRBJ2-5; 10 bases fit TRBD2. The V gene end was trimmed by 3 bases and the J gene end by 4 bases; junction bases not matched to a gene: 8. Germline CDR1 and CDR2: DFQATT and SNEGSKA (reference sequence). This CDR3 has 15 amino acids. The CDR3 sequence: CSASSAGGLGETQYF. The CDR3 coding sequence is TGCAGTGCTAGCTCAGCGGGGGGGCTGGGAGAGACCCAGTACTTC.

This clonotype was detected a few times. CDR3 residues: CASSQGGVPNEQYF. In DNA form, the CDR3 reads TGTGCCAGCAGCCAAGGGGGCGTGCCTAACGAGCAGTACTTC. This chain connects TRBV3-1 to TRBJ2-7, with a possible D match to TRBD1 (5 bases). The V end was cut by 1 base, the J end by 5 bases, with 12 bases between. Germline V gene lookup returns CDR1 LGHDT and CDR2 YNNKEL (reference sequence). The CDR3 runs to 14 residues.

In its sample, this clonotype was seen many times. The J gene is TRBJ2-7, the V gene TRBV7-9; 9 nucleotides agree with TRBD1. Germline lookup yields CDR1 SEHNR and CDR2 FQNEAQ (reference sequence). This CDR3 is built from 14 residues. V trimming: 4 bases; J trimming: 5 bases; junction bases outside the gene matches: 6. CDR3 in DNA: TGTGCCAGCAGCTCTAGAGGACAGGGGAACGAGCAGTACTTC. Amino acids: CASSSRGQGNEQYF.